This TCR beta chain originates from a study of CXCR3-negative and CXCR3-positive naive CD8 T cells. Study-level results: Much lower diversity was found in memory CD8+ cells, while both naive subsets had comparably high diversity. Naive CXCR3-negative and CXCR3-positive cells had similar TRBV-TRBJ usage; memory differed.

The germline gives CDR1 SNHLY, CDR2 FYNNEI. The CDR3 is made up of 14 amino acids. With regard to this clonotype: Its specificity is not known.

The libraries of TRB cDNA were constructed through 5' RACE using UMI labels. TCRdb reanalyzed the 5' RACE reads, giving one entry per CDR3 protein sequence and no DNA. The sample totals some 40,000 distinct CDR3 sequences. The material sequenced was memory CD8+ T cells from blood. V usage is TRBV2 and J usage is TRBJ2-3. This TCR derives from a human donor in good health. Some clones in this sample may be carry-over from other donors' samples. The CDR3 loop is CASSEFQFTDTQYF.